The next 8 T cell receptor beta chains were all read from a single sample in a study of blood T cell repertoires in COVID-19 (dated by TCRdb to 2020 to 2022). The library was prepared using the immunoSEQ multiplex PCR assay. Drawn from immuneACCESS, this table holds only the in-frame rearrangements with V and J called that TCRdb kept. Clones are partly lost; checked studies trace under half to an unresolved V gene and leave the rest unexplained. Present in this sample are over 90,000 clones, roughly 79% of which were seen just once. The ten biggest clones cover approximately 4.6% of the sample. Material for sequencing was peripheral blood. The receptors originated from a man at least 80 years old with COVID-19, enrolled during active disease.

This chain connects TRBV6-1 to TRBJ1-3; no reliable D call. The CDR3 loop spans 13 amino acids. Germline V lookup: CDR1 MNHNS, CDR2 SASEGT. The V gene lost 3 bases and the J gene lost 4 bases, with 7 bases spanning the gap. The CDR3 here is CASSDGYGNTIYF. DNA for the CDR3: TGTGCCAGCAGTGACGGGTACGGAAACACCATATATTTT.

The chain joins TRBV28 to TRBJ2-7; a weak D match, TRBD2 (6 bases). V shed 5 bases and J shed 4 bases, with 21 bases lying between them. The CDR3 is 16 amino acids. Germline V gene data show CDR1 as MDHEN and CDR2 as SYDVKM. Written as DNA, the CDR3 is TGTGCCAGCAGTGGTATAGCGTGGGGAGGCTGGTACGAGCAGTACTTC. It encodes CASSGIAWGGWYEQYF.

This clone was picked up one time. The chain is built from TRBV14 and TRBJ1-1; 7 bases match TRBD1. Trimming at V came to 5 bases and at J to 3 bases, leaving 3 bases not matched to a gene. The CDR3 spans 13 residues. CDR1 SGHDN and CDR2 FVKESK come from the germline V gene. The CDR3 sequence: CASSGTGDTEAFF. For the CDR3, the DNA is TGTGCCAGCAGCGGAACAGGGGACACTGAAGCTTTCTTT.

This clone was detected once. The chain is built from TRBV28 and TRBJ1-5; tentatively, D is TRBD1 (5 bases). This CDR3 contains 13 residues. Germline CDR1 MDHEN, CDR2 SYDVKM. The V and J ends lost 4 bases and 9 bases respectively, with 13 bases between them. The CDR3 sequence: CASSSTLRGPQHF. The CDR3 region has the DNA TGTGCCAGCAGTTCTACGTTAAGGGGGCCCCAGCATTTT.

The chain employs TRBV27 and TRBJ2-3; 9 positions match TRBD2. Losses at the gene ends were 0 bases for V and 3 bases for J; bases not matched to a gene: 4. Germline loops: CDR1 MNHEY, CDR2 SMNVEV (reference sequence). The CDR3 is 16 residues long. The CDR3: CASSLSSSGITDTQYF. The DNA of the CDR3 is TGTGCCAGCAGTTTATCGTCTAGCGGGATTACAGATACGCAGTATTTT.

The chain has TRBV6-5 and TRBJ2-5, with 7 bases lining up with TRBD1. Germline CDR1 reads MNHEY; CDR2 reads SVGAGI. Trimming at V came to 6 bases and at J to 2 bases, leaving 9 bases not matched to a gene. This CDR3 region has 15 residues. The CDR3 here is CASSLNRGYQETQYF. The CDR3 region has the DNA TGTGCCAGCAGCCTAAACAGGGGCTATCAAGAGACCCAGTACTTC.

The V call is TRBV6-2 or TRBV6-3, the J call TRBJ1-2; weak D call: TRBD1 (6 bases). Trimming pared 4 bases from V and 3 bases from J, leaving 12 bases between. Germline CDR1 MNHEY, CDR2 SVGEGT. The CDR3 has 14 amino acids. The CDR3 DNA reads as TGTGCCAGCAGTTCTCCGGGACAATACTATGGCTACACCTTC. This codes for CASSSPGQYYGYTF.

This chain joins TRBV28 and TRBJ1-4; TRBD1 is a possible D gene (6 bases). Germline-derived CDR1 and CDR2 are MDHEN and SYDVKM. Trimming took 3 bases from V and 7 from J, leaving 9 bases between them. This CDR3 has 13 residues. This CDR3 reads CASSLGGPEKLFF. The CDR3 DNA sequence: TGTGCCAGCAGTTTGGGGGGGCCTGAAAAACTGTTTTTT.